The rows below give T cell receptor beta chains drawn from one sample of a study of tumor-infiltrating lymphocytes in localized non-small cell lung cancer. The protocol was immunoSEQ multiplex PCR, while the TCRdb copy is restricted to in-frame clones and leaves out a portion. The data show 27,000 or so clones, approximately 85% seen once. Sequencing was done on a sample of lung tumor tissue. All receptors derive from a human donor with non-small cell lung cancer. The CDR3 runs from the conserved cysteine through the conserved F or W. The D gene is left open where the match is weak. Clone sizes are given selectively: once, few, many, or a class where the clone is expanded.

>TRBD1|.|TRBV10-3|TRBJ2-3
CVVAGAGTGGPDTQYF
TGTGTCGTGGCGGGGGCCGGGACAGGGGGCCCAGATACGCAGTATTTT
>.|once|TRBV7-9|TRBJ1-2
CASSLDSRGHTF
TGTGCCAGCAGCTTAGATTCTCGGGGGCACACCTTC
>.|.|TRBV7-2|TRBJ1-2
CASSLAAGANYGYTF
TGTGCCAGCAGCTTAGCGGCAGGGGCTAACTATGGCTACACCTTC
>.|.|TRBV5-1|TRBJ1-1
CASSLVGLNTEAFF
TGCGCCAGCAGCTTGGTAGGGCTTAACACTGAAGCTTTCTTT
>.|.|TRBV6-5|TRBJ2-7
CASSYGGTQQYF
TGTGCCAGCAGTTACGGAGGGACACAGCAGTACTTC
>TRBD1|few|TRBV5-1|TRBJ2-2
CASSLVGTGSSGELFF
TGCGCCAGCAGCTTGGTTGGGACAGGGTCGTCCGGGGAGCTGTTTTTT
>.|.|TRBV6-6|TRBJ2-1
CASSYSAGPEQFF
TGTGCCAGCAGTTACTCGGCAGGGCCTGAGCAGTTCTTC
>.|.|TRBV5-6|TRBJ2-7
CASSPNRISSYEQYF
TGTGCCAGCAGCCCGAACAGGATCAGCTCCTACGAGCAGTACTTC
>TRBD1|.|TRBV18|TRBJ1-5
CASSSQGANQPQHF
TGTGCCAGCTCATCTCAGGGGGCCAATCAGCCCCAGCATTTT
>.|.|TRBV10-3|TRBJ1-5
CAISEFGPNQPQHF
TGTGCCATCAGTGAGTTTGGGCCAAATCAGCCCCAGCATTTT
>.|.|TRBV21-1|TRBJ2-3
CASSSLSGGVTDTQYF
TGTGCCAGCAGCAGCCTTAGCGGGGGGGTTACAGATACGCAGTATTTT
>TRBD1|.|TRBV7-6|TRBJ2-7
CASSPDRGPYEQYF
TGTGCCAGCAGTCCGGACAGGGGTCCCTACGAGCAGTACTTC
>TRBD2|.|TRBV6-5|TRBJ2-1
CASSYSTSGVRVFF
TGTGCCAGCAGTTACTCTACTAGCGGGGTCCGGGTGTTCTTC
>TRBD2|.|TRBV5-1|TRBJ2-1
CASSLASGGLGNEQFF
TGCGCCAGCAGCTTAGCTAGCGGGGGCCTCGGGAATGAGCAGTTCTTC
>TRBD1|.|TRBV12-5|TRBJ2-7
CASGLTGTPSGYEQYF
TGTGCTAGTGGTCTGACAGGGACCCCGAGTGGGTACGAGCAGTACTTC
>TRBD1|once|TRBV14|TRBJ1-1
CASSRQGYTEAFF
TGTGCCAGCAGCCGACAGGGGTACACTGAAGCTTTCTTT
>.|.|TRBV21-1|TRBJ2-4
CASSTRQGMRIQYF
TGTGCCAGCAGCACCAGACAGGGGATGCGGATTCAGTACTTC
>.|.|TRBV14|TRBJ1-1
CASSQERQGRMQDTEAFF
TGTGCCAGCAGCCAAGAGCGGCAGGGGCGGATGCAGGACACTGAAGCTTTCTTT
>.|.|TRBV5-6|TRBJ1-1
CASSFGGPTEAFF
TGTGCCAGCAGCTTTGGTGGACCCACTGAAGCTTTCTTT
>.|.|TRBV29-1|TRBJ2-2
CSVVSGGHNTGELFF
TGCAGCGTTGTATCCGGGGGCCATAACACCGGGGAGCTGTTTTTT
>TRBD2|.|TRBV15|TRBJ2-3
CATSRSLAVAQGWADTQYF
TGTGCCACCAGCCGGTCACTAGCGGTGGCGCAGGGATGGGCAGATACGCAGTATTTT
>.|.|TRBV7-6|TRBJ2-1
CASSFLPGASYNEQFF
TGTGCCAGCAGCTTTTTGCCGGGGGCCTCCTACAATGAGCAGTTCTTC
>.|.|TRBV4-2|TRBJ1-1
CASSQDTEVWTEAFF
TGTGCCAGCAGCCAAGATACAGAGGTATGGACTGAAGCTTTCTTT
>.|.|TRBV10-3|TRBJ1-4
CASGKGGANEKLFF
TGTGCCAGTGGTAAGGGAGGCGCTAATGAAAAACTGTTTTTT
>TRBD1|.|TRBV6-1|TRBJ1-4
CATPRGPGEKLFF
TGTGCCACCCCTAGGGGGCCGGGGGAAAAACTGTTTTTT
>.|.|TRBV14|TRBJ1-1
CASSQDRGAEAFF
TGTGCCAGCAGCCAAGATCGGGGGGCTGAAGCTTTCTTT
>.|.|TRBV29-1|TRBJ1-1
CSVGARGGTEAFF
TGCAGCGTTGGGGCGCGGGGGGGGACTGAAGCTTTCTTT
>TRBD2|few|TRBV6-4|TRBJ2-3
CASSDYGGALDTQYF
TGTGCCAGCAGTGACTACGGGGGGGCCCTAGATACGCAGTATTTT
>.|.|TRBV6-5|TRBJ1-6
CASSYSPGDTRSPLHF
TGTGCCAGCAGTTACTCCCCCGGGGATACTAGGTCACCCCTCCACTTT
>.|.|TRBV30|TRBJ2-3
CAWDPSTDTQYF
TGTGCCTGGGATCCCAGCACAGATACGCAGTATTTT
>.|.|TRBV5-6|TRBJ2-3
CASRASAGGTDTQYF
TGTGCCAGCAGGGCTTCGGCGGGTGGCACAGATACGCAGTATTTT
>.|.|TRBV20-1|TRBJ2-7
CSARMGYEQYF
TGCAGTGCTAGAATGGGCTACGAGCAGTACTTC
>.|.|TRBV30|TRBJ2-7
CAWSFASGPSYEQYF
TGTGCCTGGAGTTTTGCGAGCGGACCTTCCTACGAGCAGTACTTC
>.|.|TRBV7-7|TRBJ2-2
CASSAGGELFF
TGTGCTAGCAGCGCGGGCGGGGAGCTGTTTTTT
>TRBD2|.|TRBV6-5|TRBJ2-3
CASRDTSGGDTQYF
TGTGCCAGCAGGGACACTAGCGGGGGGGATACGCAGTATTTT
>TRBD1|.|TRBV2|TRBJ2-2
CASRTTGGTGELFF
TGTGCCAGCAGGACGACAGGGGGTACCGGGGAGCTGTTTTTT
>.|once|TRBV19|TRBJ2-2
CASSLWGDTGELFF
TGTGCCAGTAGCCTCTGGGGAGACACCGGGGAGCTGTTTTTT
>.|few|TRBV5-5|TRBJ1-1
CASSLAKTAALEAFF
TGTGCCAGCAGCTTGGCCAAGACAGCCGCCCTTGAAGCTTTCTTT
>TRBD1|.|TRBV30|TRBJ1-4
CAWIPGTAGGKLFF
TGTGCCTGGATTCCCGGGACAGCGGGCGGAAAACTGTTTTTT
>.|.|TRBV10-1|TRBJ1-4
CASSIDLFWAGNEKLFF
TGCGCCAGCAGTATAGATCTCTTTTGGGCAGGTAATGAAAAACTGTTTTTT
>.|.|TRBV14|TRBJ2-7
CASSQAYEQYF
TGTGCCAGCAGCCAAGCCTACGAGCAGTACTTC
>.|few|TRBV7-6|TRBJ2-7
CASSLEGAYEQYF
TGTGCCAGCAGCTTAGAGGGGGCCTACGAGCAGTACTTC
>.|few|TRBV6-5|TRBJ1-4
CASSYRQGVKLFF
TGTGCCAGCAGTTATCGGCAGGGTGTTAAACTGTTTTTT
>.|.|TRBV2|TRBJ2-7
CASTTPGASYEQYF
TGTGCCAGCACCACCCCGGGTGCTTCCTACGAGCAGTACTTC
>.|.|TRBV27|TRBJ2-7
CASRTNRESYEQYF
TGTGCCAGCAGAACGAACAGGGAATCCTACGAGCAGTACTTC
>TRBD1|.|TRBV6-5|TRBJ1-2
CASSDRGHGYTF
TGTGCCAGCAGTGACAGGGGGCATGGCTACACCTTC
>.|.|TRBV7-2|TRBJ2-1
CASSLDQPPGEQFF
TGTGCCAGCAGCTTAGACCAGCCCCCAGGTGAGCAGTTCTTC
>.|.|TRBV18|TRBJ1-2
CASSTNRDGYTF
TGTGCCAGCTCAACCAACAGGGACGGCTACACCTTC
>.|.|TRBV19|TRBJ1-2
CASSIGSQAPYGYTF
TGTGCCAGTAGTATAGGGTCACAAGCACCCTATGGCTACACCTTC
>.|.|TRBV5-1|TRBJ2-1
CASSLTWPAYNEQFF
TGCGCCAGTTCTTTGACATGGCCAGCCTACAATGAGCAGTTCTTC